This TCR beta chain emerged from a study of T cell responses to AZD1222 COVID-19 vaccine. This clone came up a few times. Its specificity is unknown. Study-level findings and limits: Clonal diversity was possibly underestimated; the donors were predominantly white British and more often female. Receipt of two AZD1222 doses was followed by a rise in Spike-specific TCR breadth and depth.

Assay used: immunoSEQ multiplex PCR; TCRdb lists only in-frame clones, some missing. The data contain around 130,000 clones, just over 85% of them singletons. J lost 6 bases, V lost 5 bases, and 11 bases had no gene match. The CDR3 contains 16 residues. In germline, CDR1 is ENHRY, CDR2 SYGVKD. The chain carries TRBV10-3 and TRBJ1-2; 11 nucleotides match TRBD1. The starting material was peripheral blood, obtained on day 0 of AZD1222 vaccination. The receptor was derived from an adult in good health. This chain's CDR3 is CAISSRDRGVKDGYTF. Written as DNA, the CDR3 is TGTGCCATCAGTTCAAGGGACAGGGGGGTTAAGGATGGCTACACCTTC.